The text below deals with one T cell receptor beta chain. What it binds is not known. This specimen belongs to a study of T cells expressing NK-cell markers. From the 5' RACE reads, TCRdb lists one entry per CDR3 protein and no DNA. This sample lists about 160,000 distinct CDR3 sequences; its ten largest clones have around 20%. Study-wide findings and caveats: NKG2C+ dominant clonotypes from a handful of donors made up roughly 1.0-7.5% of CD8+ T cells.

CDR3 size: 20 residues. Germline assignment: CDR1 MNHEY and CDR2 SVGEGT. Source material: blood T cells: a sorted CD56 or NKG2C T cell subset, CD4+ or CD8+ T cells, or bulk PBMC T cells (not recorded which). The rearrangement links TRBV6-2 or TRBV6-3 to TRBJ2-7; the D call from TCRdb, TRBD1, cannot be confirmed without DNA. This clonotype originated in a man aged 18-70 years in good health. The CDR3 region is CASSYSDSASLGPGWGEQYF.